The source of this TCR beta chain is a study of blood T cells in healthy people across ages. Study outcomes and limitations: It was held that the diversity estimates obtained from one million T cells were underestimates.

This clonotype was observed a handful of times. What it recognizes is unknown. V gave up 1 base and J gave up 8 bases; unmatched junction bases: 10. This CDR3 is 18 amino acids long. In germline, CDR1 is SGHVS, CDR2 FNYEAQ. With a J-beta primer mix and a sample-barcoded 5' primer, a second PCR ran about 6 to 11 cycles. MiXCR, applied by TCRdb to the 5' RACE reads, yields one record per CDR3 protein. Here the sample spans more than 1 million distinct CDR3 sequences, around 43% being singletons. The specimen sequenced was blood. The chain uses TRBV7-6 and TRBJ2-1; TRBD2 matches at 14 bases. This TCR was sampled from a woman aged 55-70 years in good health. Written as DNA, the CDR3 is TGTGCCAGCAGCTTAGGTACCGGGACTAGCGGGAGTAGGTATGAGCAGTTCTTC. Amino acids: CASSLGTGTSGSRYEQFF.